A single sample gave rise to the 32 T cell receptor beta chains below, sequenced in a study of T cell changes during pregnancy in multiple sclerosis. TCRdb's copy holds only in-frame clones and misses some; the assay was immunoSEQ multiplex PCR. Among tens of thousands of clones, around nine tenths were seen once, and the ten largest hold around 0.4%. The sample consisted of CD4+ T cells from peripheral blood mononuclear cells, taken in the third trimester of pregnancy. These receptors originate from a female donor with multiple sclerosis, enrolled in a pregnancy study.

The chain uses TRBV2 and TRBJ1-1, with 7 bases that match TRBD1. The CDR3 runs 15 residues. CDR1 and CDR2 (germline): SNHLY, FYNNEI. The V gene end was trimmed by 7 bases and the J gene end by 2 bases; junction bases not matched to a gene: 10. This chain's CDR3 is CASTIGRQGNTEAFF. The CDR3 DNA sequence: TGTGCCAGCACTATCGGCCGACAGGGCAACACTGAAGCTTTCTTT. Supplemented by reference TRBV2 and TRBJ1-1, the full variable domain reads EPEVTQTPSHQVTQMGQEVILRCVPISNHLYFYWYRQILGQKVEFLVSFYNNEISEKSEIFDDQFSVERPDGSNFTLKIRSTKLEDSAMYFCASTIGRQGNTEAFFGQGTRLTVV.

The genes are TRBV19 and TRBJ2-2, with 7 positions matching TRBD2. This CDR3 is built from 13 residues. The germline V gene encodes CDR1 LNHDA and CDR2 SQIVND (reference sequence). The trim removed 5 bases at V and 6 bases at J, leaving 3 bases unmatched. Written as DNA, the CDR3 is TGTGCCAGTAGTCGTGGGGGGGCCGGGGAGCTGTTTTTT. Encoded protein: CASSRGGAGELFF.

The chain carries TRBV5-1 and TRBJ1-2; possibly TRBD1 for D (6 bases). This CDR3 contains 15 residues. Looked up from germline, CDR1 is SGHRS and CDR2 is YFSETQ. The germline V and J ends were trimmed by 5 bases and 7 bases, with 21 bases remaining between them. The CDR3 region has the DNA TGCGCCAGCAGTTCTTCATCCTTCACAGGGCCTGGCTACACCTTC. Protein: CASSSSSFTGPGYTF. The full variable domain, with the rest looked up from reference TRBV5-1 and TRBJ1-2, is KAGVTQTPRYLIKTRGQQVTLSCSPISGHRSVSWYQQTPGQGLQFLFEYFSETQRNKGNFPGRFSGRQFSNSRSEMNVSTLELGDSALYLCASSSSSFTGPGYTFGSGTRLTVV.

The chain carries TRBV14 and TRBJ1-2, with TRBD1 as a possible D gene (5 bases). V gave up 1 base and J gave up 7 bases, with 10 bases separating them. CDR3 length: 13 residues. Germline V CDR1 and CDR2: SGHDN, FVKESK. The CDR3 reads CASSQAGVGGYTF. CDR3 bases: TGTGCCAGCAGCCAAGCGGGGGTCGGTGGCTACACCTTC.

The rearrangement joins TRBV20-1 to TRBJ1-1; TRBD1 might be the D (6 bases). The germline V gene has CDR1 DFQATT and CDR2 SNEGSKA (reference sequence). The CDR3 is made up of 11 amino acids. V gave up 8 bases and J gave up 4 bases, with 11 bases separating them. CDR3 residues: CSTKQGTEAFF. DNA of the CDR3: TGCAGTACAAAACAGGGCACTGAAGCTTTCTTT.

The chain combines TRBV9 with TRBJ2-2, with a possible D match to TRBD2 (5 bases). The CDR3 runs 15 residues. The V gene lost 2 bases and the J gene lost 0 bases, with 8 bases spanning the gap. Germline assignment: CDR1 SGDLS and CDR2 YYNGEE. The CDR3 is CASSVTGTNTGELFF. Written as DNA, the CDR3 is TGTGCCAGCAGCGTTACCGGGACGAACACCGGGGAGCTGTTTTTT.

This clone turned up a few times. The chain uses TRBV19 and TRBJ1-1; 8 nucleotides align to TRBD1. CDR1 is LNHDA, CDR2 SQIVND, per germline (reference sequence). The CDR3 sequence is 13 residues long. Unmatched junction bases numbered 7, after V lost 9 bases and J lost 4 bases. CDR3 nucleotides: TGTGCCAGCAGGGTCACAGGGGGCACTGAAGCTTTCTTT. Translation: CASRVTGGTEAFF.

The chain recombines TRBV27 with TRBJ1-5; no clear D gene. The CDR3 loop spans 17 amino acids. Germline-derived CDR1 and CDR2 are MNHEY and SMNVEV (reference sequence). V was clipped by 5 bases and J by 0 bases, with 17 bases between them. CDR3 DNA sequence: TGTGCCAGCAGTACCAATCCGGGTCCCTATAGCAATCAGCCCCAGCATTTT. Residues: CASSTNPGPYSNQPQHF.

This chain connects TRBV7-2 to TRBJ1-5; D may be TRBD1 (5 bases). Germline V gene data show CDR1 as SGHTA and CDR2 as FQGNSA. Trimming took 5 bases from V and 0 from J, leaving 17 bases between them. CDR3 length: 17 amino acids. The CDR3 region has the DNA TGTGCCAGCAGCCTTGGGGGACGGGGGTATAGCAATCAGCCCCAGCATTTT. Protein sequence: CASSLGGRGYSNQPQHF.

The chain has TRBV14 and TRBJ1-2; TRBD1 is a possible D gene (5 bases). Germline CDR1 reads SGHDN; CDR2 reads FVKESK. The CDR3 is made up of 15 amino acids. V was clipped by 1 base and J by 2 bases, with 11 bases between them. CDR3 protein: CASSQVDRTNYGYTF. CDR3 bases: TGTGCCAGCAGCCAAGTTGACCGGACAAACTATGGCTACACCTTC.

V is TRBV7-9 and J is TRBJ2-3; D may be TRBD1 (5 bases). This CDR3 spans 11 amino acids. Trimming removed 4 bases at V and 9 bases at J, with 8 bases between. CDR1 is SEHNR, CDR2 FQNEAQ, per germline (reference sequence). CDR3 residues: CASSSDMTQYF. The CDR3 DNA reads as TGTGCCAGCAGCTCGGACATGACGCAGTATTTT. Full variable domain (outside the CDR3, taken from reference TRBV7-9 and TRBJ2-3): DTGVSQNPRHKITKRGQNVTFRCDPISEHNRLYWYRQTLGQGPEFLTYFQNEAQLEKSRLLSDRFSAERPKGSFSTLEIQRTEQGDSAMYLCASSSDMTQYFGPGTRLTVL.

This chain links TRBV2 with TRBJ1-3, with 12 bases aligning to TRBD1. Germline V gene lookup returns CDR1 SNHLY and CDR2 FYNNEI. The J segment lost 6 bases and the V segment lost 6 bases, leaving 3 bases of the junction unmatched. This CDR3 has 14 amino acids. CDR3 loop: CASSLGQGANTIYF. Here the CDR3 DNA reads TGTGCCAGCAGCCTGGGACAGGGGGCAAACACCATATATTTT.

The V call is TRBV5-1, the J call TRBJ2-3; D ambiguous. Per germline, CDR1 SGHRS and CDR2 YFSETQ. Trimming took 0 bases from V and 5 from J, leaving 16 bases between them. CDR3 size: 16 residues. CDR3 protein: CASSLARNWPGDTQYF. CDR3 nucleotide sequence: TGCGCCAGCAGCTTGGCGAGGAACTGGCCCGGAGATACGCAGTATTTT.

This chain joins TRBV5-1 and TRBJ2-3, with TRBD2 as a possible D gene (6 bases). This CDR3 contains 17 residues. CDR1 is SGHRS, CDR2 YFSETQ, per germline. Trimming pared 2 bases from V and 0 bases from J, leaving 16 bases between. This CDR3 is CASSFGVRSGSTDTQYF. CDR3 DNA sequence: TGCGCCAGCAGCTTCGGGGTCCGGAGCGGGAGCACAGATACGCAGTATTTT.

The gene calls are TRBV19 and TRBJ1-5; D may be TRBD1 (5 bases). V was trimmed by 9 bases and J by 3 bases, leaving 18 bases between them. This CDR3 spans 15 amino acids. Per germline, CDR1 LNHDA and CDR2 SQIVND (reference sequence). CDR3 loop: CASTESGTPNQPQHF. CDR3 nucleotide sequence: TGTGCCAGCACTGAAAGCGGGACCCCCAATCAGCCCCAGCATTTT.

This chain joins TRBV5-1 and TRBJ1-1; maybe TRBD1 (6 bases). The length of the CDR3 is 15 residues. Per the germline V gene, CDR1 is SGHRS and CDR2 is YFSETQ. The V and J ends lost 0 bases and 4 bases respectively, with 13 bases between them. The DNA of the CDR3 is TGCGCCAGCAGCTTGGCAGGGGCAGGGAGCACTGAAGCTTTCTTT. This encodes CASSLAGAGSTEAFF.

The J gene is TRBJ1-2, the V gene TRBV5-8, with D perhaps TRBD1 (5 bases). V was cut by 5 bases and J by 4 bases, with 12 bases left in between. This CDR3 is 13 amino acids long. Looked up from germline, CDR1 is SGHTS and CDR2 is YDEGEE. CDR3 nucleotides: TGTGCCAGCAGGGGGCAGAACATCTATGGCTACACCTTC. It translates to CASRGQNIYGYTF.

This chain connects TRBV7-2 to TRBJ2-5; TRBD2 matches at 7 bases. The CDR3 is made up of 14 amino acids. Germline lookup yields CDR1 SGHTA and CDR2 FQGNSA. V shed 5 bases, J shed 3 bases, and the junction held 6 bases outside the gene matches. The CDR3 region is CASSTRLAEETQYF. DNA for the CDR3: TGTGCCAGCAGCACCCGGCTAGCGGAAGAGACCCAGTACTTC.

V usage is TRBV7-9 and J usage is TRBJ2-3; 9 bases fit TRBD1. The CDR3 covers 14 residues. Germline assignment: CDR1 SEHNR and CDR2 FQNEAQ (reference sequence). V dropped 11 bases and J dropped 2; count of bases not matched to a gene: 8. The CDR3 region is CAVLQGATTDTQYF. Written as DNA, the CDR3 is TGTGCCGTACTACAGGGGGCGACCACAGATACGCAGTATTTT.

The chain carries TRBV30 and TRBJ1-6, with D tentatively TRBD1 (6 bases). Germline V gene lookup returns CDR1 GTSNPN and CDR2 SVGIG (reference sequence). This CDR3 comprises 15 residues. Trimming took off 4 bases at V and 7 bases at J, with 17 bases between the two ends. CDR3: CAWKTGRLGNSPLHF. The CDR3 DNA reads as TGTGCCTGGAAAACAGGGAGATTGGGAAATTCACCCCTCCACTTT.

The rearrangement links TRBV10-3 to TRBJ1-5; D may be TRBD1 (6 bases). Trimming took off 6 bases at V and 3 bases at J, with 15 bases between the two ends. CDR3 length equals 15 residues. Germline-derived CDR1 and CDR2 are ENHRY and SYGVKD. The CDR3 is CAISSDRDNNQPQHF. The CDR3 nucleotides are TGTGCCATCAGCAGCGACCGGGACAACAATCAGCCCCAGCATTTT.

J is TRBJ2-1 and V is TRBV9, with a tentative D call TRBD2 (5 bases). This CDR3 has 18 residues. Trimming pared 4 bases from V and 5 bases from J, leaving 25 bases between. The V gene's germline CDR1 is SGDLS and CDR2 YYNGEE. The CDR3 loop reads CASSPRWAGVAQDNEQFF. CDR3 bases: TGTGCCAGCAGCCCCCGGTGGGCGGGTGTAGCTCAGGACAATGAGCAGTTCTTC.

The chain links TRBV11-2 to TRBJ1-2; D gene uncertain. The germline V gene has CDR1 SGHAT and CDR2 FQNNGV. The CDR3 runs to 12 residues. The germline V and J ends were trimmed by 3 bases and 6 bases, with 8 bases remaining between them. The CDR3 sequence: CASSLEGNGYTF. Written as DNA, the CDR3 is TGTGCCAGCAGCTTGGAGGGTAATGGCTACACCTTC.

This clone was seen a handful of times. The rearrangement links TRBV2 to TRBJ2-7; 8 bases are shared with TRBD1. The CDR3 is made up of 14 amino acids. Losses at the gene ends were 7 bases for V and 2 bases for J; bases not matched to a gene: 7. Germline V gene sequence: CDR1 SNHLY, CDR2 FYNNEI. The CDR3 protein is CASIRTGSTYEQYF. The DNA of the CDR3 is TGTGCCAGCATTCGGACAGGGAGTACCTACGAGCAGTACTTC.

V gene TRBV11-2 combines with J gene TRBJ1-3, with D maybe TRBD1 (6 bases). CDR3 size: 17 residues. The germline V gene has CDR1 SGHAT and CDR2 FQNNGV. The germline V and J ends were trimmed by 4 bases and 2 bases, with 18 bases remaining between them. The CDR3 DNA sequence: TGTGCCAGCAGCTGGGGTGGTGGGGGCAGTGCTGGAAACACCATATATTTT. This translates into CASSWGGGGSAGNTIYF.

The CDR3 bases are TGTGCCAGTCTCTCTGGGGCCAACGTCCTGACTTTC. Translated, it gives CASLSGANVLTF. The rearrangement joins TRBV6-1 to TRBJ2-6; D remains unclear. The CDR3 totals 12 residues. Germline assignment: CDR1 MNHNS and CDR2 SASEGT. V was shortened by 9 bases and J by 0 bases, with 3 bases between the two germline ends.

The chain combines TRBV5-4 with TRBJ2-7; TRBD1 matches at 7 bases. V shed 4 bases, J shed 7 bases, and the junction held 5 bases outside the gene matches. Looked up from germline, CDR1 is SGHNT and CDR2 is YYREEE (reference sequence). This CDR3 spans 12 amino acids. The CDR3 region is CASSPRQGEQYF. The DNA for the CDR3 is TGTGCCAGCAGCCCCAGACAGGGAGAGCAGTACTTC.

This clone was counted between two and nine times. The chain links TRBV2 to TRBJ2-6, with TRBD1 as a possible D gene (5 bases). The CDR3 extends over 16 amino acids. Trimming removed 2 bases from V and 0 bases from J, with 8 bases in between. CDR1 is SNHLY, CDR2 FYNNEI, per germline. CDR3 sequence reads: CASSESRDSGANVLTF. CDR3 nucleotide sequence: TGTGCCAGCAGTGAATCCAGGGACTCTGGGGCCAACGTCCTGACTTTC.

The chain has TRBV6-1 and TRBJ2-5, with TRBD2 identical over 7 bases. Germline CDR1 is MNHNS and CDR2 is SASEGT. Trimming removed 6 bases from V and 2 bases from J; junction bases left unmatched: 6. The CDR3 contains 14 residues. As DNA, the CDR3 is TGTGCCAGCAGAGCCGGGACTACGCAAGAGACCCAGTACTTC. Translation gives CASRAGTTQETQYF.

V usage is TRBV30 and J usage is TRBJ2-7; 9 bases line up with TRBD1. After removal of 1 base from V and 6 bases from J, the junction contained 22 bases not matched to a gene. The CDR3 spans 19 residues. CDR1 and CDR2 from the germline V gene are GTSNPN and SVGIG (reference sequence). CDR3 loop: CAWSGAFDGTGHLIGEQYF. The CDR3, as DNA: TGTGCCTGGAGTGGGGCCTTTGACGGGACAGGGCATCTCATAGGCGAGCAGTACTTC.

This chain joins TRBV11-2 and TRBJ1-2; D ambiguous. The CDR3 totals 13 residues. CDR1 and CDR2 from the germline V gene are SGHAT and FQNNGV. Trimming cost V 2 bases and J 8 bases, with 12 bases left between them. DNA for the CDR3: TGTGCCAGCAGCTTAATAGCCACCTGGGGCTACACCTTC. Translated, it gives CASSLIATWGYTF.

The chain has TRBV18 and TRBJ1-2; perhaps TRBD1 as D (6 bases). Trimming removed 1 base at V and 6 bases at J, with 9 bases between. Germline V gene data show CDR1 as KGHSH and CDR2 as LQKENI. The CDR3 totals 13 residues. CDR3 in DNA: TGTGCCAGCTCACCACGCGAGGGGGATGGCTACACCTTC. Encoded protein: CASSPREGDGYTF.